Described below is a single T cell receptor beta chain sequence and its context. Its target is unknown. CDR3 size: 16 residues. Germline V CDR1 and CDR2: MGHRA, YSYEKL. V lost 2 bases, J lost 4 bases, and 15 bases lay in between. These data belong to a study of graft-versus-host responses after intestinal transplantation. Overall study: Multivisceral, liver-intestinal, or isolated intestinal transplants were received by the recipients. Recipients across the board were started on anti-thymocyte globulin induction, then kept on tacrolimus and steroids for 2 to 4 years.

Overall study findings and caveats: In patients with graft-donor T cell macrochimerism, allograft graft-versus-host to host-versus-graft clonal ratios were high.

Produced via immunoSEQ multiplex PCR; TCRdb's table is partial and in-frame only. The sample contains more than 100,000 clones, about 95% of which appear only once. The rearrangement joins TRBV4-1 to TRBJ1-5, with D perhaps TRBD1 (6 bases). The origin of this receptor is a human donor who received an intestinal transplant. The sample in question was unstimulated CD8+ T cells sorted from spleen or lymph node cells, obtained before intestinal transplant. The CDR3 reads CASSQPQGETNQPQHF. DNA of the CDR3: TGCGCCAGCAGCCAACCACAGGGTGAAACTAATCAGCCCCAGCATTTT.